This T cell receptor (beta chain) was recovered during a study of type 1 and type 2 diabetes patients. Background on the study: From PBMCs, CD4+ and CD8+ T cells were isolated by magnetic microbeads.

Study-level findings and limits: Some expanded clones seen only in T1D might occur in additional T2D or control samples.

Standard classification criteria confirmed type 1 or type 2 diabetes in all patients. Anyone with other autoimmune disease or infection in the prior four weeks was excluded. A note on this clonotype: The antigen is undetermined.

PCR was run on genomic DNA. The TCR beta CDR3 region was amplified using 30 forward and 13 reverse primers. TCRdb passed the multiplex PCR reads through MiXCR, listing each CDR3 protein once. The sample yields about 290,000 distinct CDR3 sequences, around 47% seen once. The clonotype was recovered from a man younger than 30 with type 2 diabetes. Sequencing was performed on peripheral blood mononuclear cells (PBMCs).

This CDR3 is CASSLGSSGNADTQYF. The CDR3 nucleotides are TGTGCCAGCAGCCTCGGTTCTAGCGGGAACGCAGATACGCAGTATTTT. The chain couples TRBV7-2 to TRBJ2-3; TRBD2 agrees at 9 bases. Germline lookup yields CDR1 SGHTA and CDR2 FQGNSA. The CDR3 has 16 residues. With 5 bases clipped from V and 4 bases from J, the junction kept 10 bases outside the gene matches.